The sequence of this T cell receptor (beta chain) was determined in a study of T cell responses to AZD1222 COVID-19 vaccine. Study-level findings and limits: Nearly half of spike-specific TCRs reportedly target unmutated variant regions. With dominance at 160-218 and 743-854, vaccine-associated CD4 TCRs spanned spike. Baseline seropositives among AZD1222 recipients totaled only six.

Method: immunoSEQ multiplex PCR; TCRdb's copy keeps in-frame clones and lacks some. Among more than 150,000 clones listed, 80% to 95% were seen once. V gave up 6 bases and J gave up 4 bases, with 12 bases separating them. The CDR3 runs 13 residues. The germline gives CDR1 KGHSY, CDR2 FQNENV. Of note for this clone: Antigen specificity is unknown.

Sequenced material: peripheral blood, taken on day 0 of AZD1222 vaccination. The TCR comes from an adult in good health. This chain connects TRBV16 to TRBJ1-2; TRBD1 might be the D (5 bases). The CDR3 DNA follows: TGTGCCAGCAGTCAAGACAGAGCCTATGGCTACACCTTC. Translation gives CASSQDRAYGYTF.